Listed below are T cell receptor beta chains from one sample, sequenced in a study of cytomegalovirus exposure and HLA in healthy donors. Some clones are missing from TCRdb's copy, which holds only in-frame ones; the method was immunoSEQ multiplex PCR. The sample lists some 130,000 clones, more than 70% occurring once. Sequenced input: PBMCs. These receptors were taken from a man aged 35-49 years in good health and CMV-seronegative. The conserved cysteine and the conserved F or W are not part of the CDR3 here. The order of the fields is V gene, J gene, CDR3 protein.

V: TRBV5-1
J: TRBJ2-1
CDR3: ASSPGLPSNEQF

V: TRBV28
J: TRBJ1-4
CDR3: ASSFPPATNEKLF

V: TRBV6-5
J: TRBJ1-2
CDR3: ASSYSPGSNYGYT

V: TRBV4-1
J: TRBJ2-5
CDR3: ASSQDTSGGALEETQY

V: TRBV19
J: TRBJ1-2
CDR3: ASTPPPGLSGYT

V: TRBV27
J: TRBJ1-6
CDR3: ASGPTEVDNSPLH

V: TRBV11-3
J: TRBJ2-6
CDR3: ASSRQGLYSSGANVLT

V: TRBV13
J: TRBJ2-3
CDR3: ASSKGLAGVTDTQY

V: TRBV16
J: TRBJ1-2
CDR3: ASSQSIGYGYGYT

V: TRBV30
J: TRBJ1-1
CDR3: ASERGANTEAF